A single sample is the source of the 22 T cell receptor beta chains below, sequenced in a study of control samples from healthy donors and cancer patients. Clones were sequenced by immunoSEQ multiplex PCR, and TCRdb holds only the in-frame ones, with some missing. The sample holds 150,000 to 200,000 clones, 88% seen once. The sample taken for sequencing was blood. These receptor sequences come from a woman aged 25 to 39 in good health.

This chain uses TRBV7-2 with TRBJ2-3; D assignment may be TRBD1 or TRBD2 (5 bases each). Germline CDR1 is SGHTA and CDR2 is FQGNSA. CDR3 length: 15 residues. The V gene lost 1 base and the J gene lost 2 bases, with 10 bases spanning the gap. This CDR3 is CASSLGGTFTDTQYF. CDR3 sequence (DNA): TGTGCCAGCAGCTTAGGGGGGACCTTCACAGATACGCAGTATTTT.

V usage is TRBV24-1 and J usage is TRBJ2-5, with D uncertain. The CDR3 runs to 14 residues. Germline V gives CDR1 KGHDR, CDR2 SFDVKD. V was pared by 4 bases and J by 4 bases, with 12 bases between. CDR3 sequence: CATSEPTGRETQYF. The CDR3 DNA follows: TGTGCCACCAGTGAGCCGACTGGTAGAGAGACCCAGTACTTC.

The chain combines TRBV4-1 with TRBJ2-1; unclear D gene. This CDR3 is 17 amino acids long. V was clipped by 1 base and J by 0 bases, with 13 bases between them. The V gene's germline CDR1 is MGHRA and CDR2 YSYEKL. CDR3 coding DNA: TGCGCCAGCAGCCAAGGAGTGGCCGCCAGCTCCTACAATGAGCAGTTCTTC. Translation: CASSQGVAASSYNEQFF.

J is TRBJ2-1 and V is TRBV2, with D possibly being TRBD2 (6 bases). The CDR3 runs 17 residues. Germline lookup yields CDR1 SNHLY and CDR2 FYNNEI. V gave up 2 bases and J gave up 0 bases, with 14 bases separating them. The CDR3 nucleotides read TGTGCCAGCAGTGAATCTGGGGCGGGGAGCTCCTACAATGAGCAGTTCTTC. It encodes CASSESGAGSSYNEQFF.

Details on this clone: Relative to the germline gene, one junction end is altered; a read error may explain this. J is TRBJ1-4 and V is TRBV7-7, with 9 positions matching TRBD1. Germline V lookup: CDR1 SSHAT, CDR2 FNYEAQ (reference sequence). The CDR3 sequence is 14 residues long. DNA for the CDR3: TGTGCTAGCAGCGCGGGACAGGGAGGGGAAAAACTGTTTTTT. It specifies CASSAGQGGEKLFF.

DNA for the CDR3: TGTGCCAGCAGTTACTCCGAACAGCATCTCCAGCATTTT. Translated: CASSYSEQHLQHF. This chain connects TRBV6-6 to TRBJ1-5; D call uncertain. The CDR3 is made up of 13 amino acids. CDR1 and CDR2 from the germline V gene are MNHNY and SVGAGI (reference sequence). V shed 0 bases and J shed 12 bases, with 12 bases lying between them.

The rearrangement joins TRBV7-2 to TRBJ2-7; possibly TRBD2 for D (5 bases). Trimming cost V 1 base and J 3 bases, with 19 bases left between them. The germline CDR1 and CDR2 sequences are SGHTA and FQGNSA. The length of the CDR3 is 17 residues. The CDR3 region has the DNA TGTGCCAGCAGCTTAGAGAAAAGGGAGACTGGGTTCTACGAGCAGTACTTC. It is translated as CASSLEKRETGFYEQYF.

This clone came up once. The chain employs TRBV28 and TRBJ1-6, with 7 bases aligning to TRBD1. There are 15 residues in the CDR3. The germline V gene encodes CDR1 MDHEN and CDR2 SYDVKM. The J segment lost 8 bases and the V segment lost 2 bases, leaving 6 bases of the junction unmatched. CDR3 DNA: TGTGCCAGCAGTTTACTAGGGGGCTCGGATTCACCCCTCCACTTT. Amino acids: CASSLLGGSDSPLHF.

CDR3 amino acids: CASSQTPSYNEQFF. The CDR3 DNA follows: TGTGCCAGCAGCCAAACACCATCCTACAATGAGCAGTTCTTC. V and J are TRBV14 and TRBJ2-1, with no clear D. This CDR3 is 14 amino acids long. Trimming removed 2 bases from V and 1 base from J, with 6 bases in between. The germline V gene has CDR1 SGHDN and CDR2 FVKESK.

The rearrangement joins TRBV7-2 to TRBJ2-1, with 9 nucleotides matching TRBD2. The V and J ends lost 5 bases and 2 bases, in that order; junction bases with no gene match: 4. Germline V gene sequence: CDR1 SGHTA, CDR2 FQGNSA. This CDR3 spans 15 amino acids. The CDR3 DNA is TGTGCCAGCAGCCGCGGCGGGGGGGCCTACAATGAGCAGTTCTTC. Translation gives CASSRGGGAYNEQFF.

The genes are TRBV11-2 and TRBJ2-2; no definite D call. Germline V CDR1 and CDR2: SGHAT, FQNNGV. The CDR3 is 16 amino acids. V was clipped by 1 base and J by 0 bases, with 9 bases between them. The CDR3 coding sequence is TGTGCCAGCAGCTTAGTTCGCTACACGAACACCGGGGAGCTGTTTTTT. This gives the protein CASSLVRYTNTGELFF.

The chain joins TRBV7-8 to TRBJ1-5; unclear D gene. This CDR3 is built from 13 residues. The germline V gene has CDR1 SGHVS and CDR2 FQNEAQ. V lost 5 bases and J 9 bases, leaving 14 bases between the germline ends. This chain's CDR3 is CASSPKVGVPQHF. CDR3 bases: TGTGCCAGCAGCCCTAAGGTGGGAGTGCCCCAGCATTTT.

In DNA, the CDR3 is TGTGCCAGCAGCTTAGGACAGGGGGCGAAGAGAACCTTC. Its translation is CASSLGQGAKRTF. The V and J genes are TRBV11-2 and TRBJ1-2, with 10 bases matching TRBD1. The CDR3 runs 13 residues. CDR1 and CDR2 (germline): SGHAT, FQNNGV. Losses at the gene ends were 1 base for V and 14 bases for J; bases not matched to a gene: 7.

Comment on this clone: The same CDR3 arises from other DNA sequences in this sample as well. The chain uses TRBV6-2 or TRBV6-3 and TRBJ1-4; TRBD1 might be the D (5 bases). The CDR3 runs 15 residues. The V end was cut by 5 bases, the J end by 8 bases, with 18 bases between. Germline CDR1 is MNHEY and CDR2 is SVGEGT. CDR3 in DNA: TGTGCCAGCAGTGATAGGCAGCTTCGGGACGAAAAACTGTTTTTT. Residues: CASSDRQLRDEKLFF.

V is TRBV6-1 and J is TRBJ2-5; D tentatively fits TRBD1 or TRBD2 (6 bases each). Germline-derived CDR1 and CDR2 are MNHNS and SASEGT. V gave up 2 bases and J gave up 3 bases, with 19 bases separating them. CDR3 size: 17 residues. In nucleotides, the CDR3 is TGTGCCAGCAGTGAATTCATCGGGGGCAGGGCTGAAGAGACCCAGTACTTC. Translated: CASSEFIGGRAEETQYF.

CDR3 sequence reads: CASSPGGRERGYTF. CDR3 bases: TGTGCCAGCAGCCCGGGGGGGCGGGAACGTGGCTACACCTTC. V is TRBV7-2 and J is TRBJ1-2; D might be TRBD1 (6 bases). The germline V gene has CDR1 SGHTA and CDR2 FQGNSA. Trimming pared 5 bases from V and 7 bases from J, leaving 17 bases between. The CDR3 spans 14 residues.

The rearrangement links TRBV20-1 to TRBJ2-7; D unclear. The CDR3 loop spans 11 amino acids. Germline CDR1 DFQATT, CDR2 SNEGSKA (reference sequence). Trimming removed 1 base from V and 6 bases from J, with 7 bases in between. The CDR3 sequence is CSARAVGEQYF. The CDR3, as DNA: TGCAGTGCTAGAGCCGTGGGCGAGCAGTACTTC.

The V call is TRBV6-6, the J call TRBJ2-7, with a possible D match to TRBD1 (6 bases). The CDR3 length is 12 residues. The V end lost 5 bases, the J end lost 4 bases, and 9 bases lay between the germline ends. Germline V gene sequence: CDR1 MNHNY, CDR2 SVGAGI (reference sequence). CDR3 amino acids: CASSRQEYEQYF. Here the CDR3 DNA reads TGTGCCAGCAGTAGACAGGAATACGAGCAGTACTTC.

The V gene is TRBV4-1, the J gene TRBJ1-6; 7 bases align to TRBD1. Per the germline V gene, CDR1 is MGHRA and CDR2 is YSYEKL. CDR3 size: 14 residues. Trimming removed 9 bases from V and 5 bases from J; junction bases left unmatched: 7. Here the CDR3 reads CASNSGTDNSPLHF. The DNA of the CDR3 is TGCGCCAGTAACTCCGGGACAGATAATTCACCCCTCCACTTT.

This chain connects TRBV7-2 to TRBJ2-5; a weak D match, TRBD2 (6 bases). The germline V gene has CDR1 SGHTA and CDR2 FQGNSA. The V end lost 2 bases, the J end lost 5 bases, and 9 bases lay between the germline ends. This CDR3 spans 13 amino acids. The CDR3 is CASSLLEGETQYF. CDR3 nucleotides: TGTGCCAGCAGCTTATTGGAGGGGGAGACCCAGTACTTC.

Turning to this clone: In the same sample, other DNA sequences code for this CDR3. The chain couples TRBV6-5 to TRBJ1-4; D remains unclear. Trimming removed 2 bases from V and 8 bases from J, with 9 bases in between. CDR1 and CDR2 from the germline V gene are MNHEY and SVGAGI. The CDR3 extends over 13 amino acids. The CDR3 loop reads CASSYRVGEKLFF. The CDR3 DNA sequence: TGTGCCAGCAGTTACAGGGTGGGGGAAAAACTGTTTTTT.

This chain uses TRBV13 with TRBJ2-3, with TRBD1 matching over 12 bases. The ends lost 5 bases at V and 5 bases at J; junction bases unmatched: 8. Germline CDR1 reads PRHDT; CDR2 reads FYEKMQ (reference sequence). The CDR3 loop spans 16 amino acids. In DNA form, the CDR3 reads TGTGCCAGCAGCCGGCGGGACAGGGGGCCGAAAGATACGCAGTATTTT. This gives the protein CASSRRDRGPKDTQYF.